Many counts were recorded for the clone carrying this TCR beta chain. The length of the CDR3 is 14 residues. From germline, CDR1 is SGHAT and CDR2 FQNNGV. Between the trimmed V and J ends, which lost 6 bases and 8 bases, there was a span of 19 bases. Amplification from RNA transcripts yielded the TCR beta CDR3 regions. Amplification began with first-round RT-PCR using HTBI primers, then second-round multiplex PCR was performed. TCRdb itself ran the multiplex PCR reads through MiXCR, one entry per CDR3 protein. The sample has fewer than 650,000 distinct CDR3 sequences, about 20% seen once; the top ten hold roughly 6.9%. Aged 18 to 65, the patients with hyperthyroidism had under 2 months' duration and were newly diagnosed. The data are from a study of Graves' ophthalmopathy and Graves' hyperthyroidism.

Input material: peripheral blood. This clonotype was obtained from a woman aged 18 to 35 with stable Graves' hyperthyroidism. Some clones in this sample may be carry-over from other donors' samples. This sequence joins TRBV11-2 and TRBJ1-2; a possible D gene is TRBD1 (6 bases). CDR3 coding DNA: TGTGCCAGCAGACCGGACAGAAAACTCTCCGGCTACACCTTC. It yields the protein CASRPDRKLSGYTF.